The clone carrying this T cell receptor (beta chain) was seen many times. One entry per CDR3 protein, called by TCRdb with MiXCR from the 5' RACE reads. Among roughly 50,000 distinct CDR3 sequences, less than 9.5% were seen once, and the ten largest hold roughly 10%. These data belong to a study of early T cells in non-severe SARS-CoV-2 infection. The material sequenced was whole blood, taken at baseline. The sequence was obtained from an adult who was a healthcare worker with PCR-confirmed SARS-CoV-2 infection or an uninfected control (not recorded which).

The CDR3 DNA sequence: TGTGCCAGCGGCAGGGTTCCCTACAATGAGCAGTTCTTC. Amino acid sequence: CASGRVPYNEQFF. The chain has TRBV9 and TRBJ2-1, with D possibly matching TRBD1 (5 bases). V lost 7 bases and J lost 2, with 10 bases in between. The CDR3 is 13 residues long. CDR1 and CDR2 from the germline V gene are SGDLS and YYNGEE.